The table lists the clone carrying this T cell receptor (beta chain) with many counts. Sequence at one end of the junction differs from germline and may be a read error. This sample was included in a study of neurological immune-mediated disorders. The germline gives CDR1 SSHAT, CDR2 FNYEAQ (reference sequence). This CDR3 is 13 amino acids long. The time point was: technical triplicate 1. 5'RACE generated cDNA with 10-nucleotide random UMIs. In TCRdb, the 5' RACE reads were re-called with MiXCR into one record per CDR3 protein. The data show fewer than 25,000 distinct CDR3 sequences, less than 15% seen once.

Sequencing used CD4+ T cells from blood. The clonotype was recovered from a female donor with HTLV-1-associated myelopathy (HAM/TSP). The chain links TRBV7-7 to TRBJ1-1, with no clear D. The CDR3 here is CASSPVVNTEAFF. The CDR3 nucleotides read TGTGCTAGCAGCCCAGTGGTGAACACTGAAGCTTTCTTT.